The 2 T cell receptor beta chains presented below share a single source sample, sequenced in a study of cytomegalovirus exposure and HLA in healthy donors. PCR involved 60 Vbeta and 13 Jbeta primers. The data were produced by immunoSEQ multiplex PCR, yet TCRdb's version contains in-frame clones alone and is incomplete. The sample has roughly 70,000 clones, roughly 79% seen once. Material: PBMCs. These receptor sequences come from a man between 45 and 60 years old in good health and CMV-seronegative.

For the CDR3, the DNA is TGTGCCAGCTCCACGGGGGGGACTAGCGGCCACGAGCAGTACTTC. Translated: CASSTGGTSGHEQYF. The chain joins TRBV18 to TRBJ2-7, with TRBD2 identical over 11 bases. Germline V lookup: CDR1 KGHSH, CDR2 LQKENI. CDR3 length equals 15 residues. The V and J ends lost 6 bases and 5 bases, in that order; junction bases with no gene match: 9.

The J gene is TRBJ1-5, the V gene TRBV30; the D gene is possibly TRBD1 (6 bases). From germline, CDR1 is GTSNPN and CDR2 SVGIG (reference sequence). Trimming removed 1 base from V and 4 bases from J, with 8 bases in between. CDR3 length equals 13 residues. CDR3 in DNA: TGTGCCTGGAGTGACAGGGTTAATCAGCCCCAGCATTTT. This translates into CAWSDRVNQPQHF.